This T cell receptor beta chain was sequenced for a study of blood T cell repertoires in COVID-19. Study summary: Collection of acute and convalescent COVID-19 samples took place in the United States, Italy and Spain. Sources were T cells, B-cell-depleted T cells, or PBMCs; the material itself was cDNA or gDNA.

Only in-frame clones appear in the TCRdb table, and some are missing; sequencing was by immunoSEQ multiplex PCR. The table records about 100,000 clones, 70% to 90% of them present only once. J lost 0 bases, V lost 3 bases, and 6 bases had no gene match. This CDR3 has 17 residues. The germline CDR1 and CDR2 sequences are MDHEN and SYDVKM. The clonotype was recovered from a woman aged 55-70 years in a cohort sampled during active or convalescent COVID-19. Sequenced: peripheral blood. The chain recombines TRBV28 with TRBJ1-4; TRBD1 matches at 8 bases. Here the CDR3 DNA reads TGTGCCAGCAGTTTCCTGGGACAGGCCGCAACTAATGAAAAACTGTTTTTT. It specifies CASSFLGQAATNEKLFF.